The T cell receptor (beta chain) described here comes from a study of T cell repertoires in aging, cancer and after chemotherapy. Multiplex touch-down PCR with TRB-A/B primers amplified rearranged V-D-J TRB sequences. TCRdb itself ran the multiplex PCR reads through MiXCR, one entry per CDR3 protein. The repertoire includes roughly 520 distinct CDR3 sequences, approximately 30% of them detected once, and 45% to 50% sits in the top ten. In its sample, this clonotype ranks as large. Its matching antigen is unknown. J gave up 5 bases and V 0 bases, and 8 bases lay outside the gene matches. Germline assignment: CDR1 SGHRS and CDR2 YFSETQ. The CDR3 has 16 residues. TCR beta rearrangements were amplified from peripheral blood genomic DNA. Study-wide results and limits: Healthy donors lost TCR diversity with age mainly through richness, cancer patients through richness and evenness. No conclusions about immunological memory after chemotherapy can be drawn from the repertoire data.

The chain is built from TRBV5-1 and TRBJ2-3; 8 bases are shared with TRBD1. The TCR originated in a human donor with a solid tumor. The sample taken for sequencing was blood. CDR3 nucleotides: TGCGCCAGCAGCTTGGCATCGGACAGGGCGCAAGATACGCAGTATTTT. This sequence encodes CASSLASDRAQDTQYF.